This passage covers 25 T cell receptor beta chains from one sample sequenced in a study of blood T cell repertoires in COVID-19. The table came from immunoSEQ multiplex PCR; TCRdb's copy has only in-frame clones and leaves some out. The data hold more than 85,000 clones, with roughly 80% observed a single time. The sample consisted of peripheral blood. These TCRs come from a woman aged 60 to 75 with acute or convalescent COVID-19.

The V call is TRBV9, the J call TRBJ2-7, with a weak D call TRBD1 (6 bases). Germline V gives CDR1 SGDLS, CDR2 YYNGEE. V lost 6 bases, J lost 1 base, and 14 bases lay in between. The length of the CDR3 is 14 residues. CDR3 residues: CASNTLGGSYEQYF. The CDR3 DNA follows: TGTGCCAGCAACACCTTAGGGGGATCCTACGAGCAGTACTTC.

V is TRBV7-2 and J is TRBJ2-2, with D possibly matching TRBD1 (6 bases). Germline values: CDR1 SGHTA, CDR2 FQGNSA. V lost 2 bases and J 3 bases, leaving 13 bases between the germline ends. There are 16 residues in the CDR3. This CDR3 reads CASSLHRVGDTGELFF. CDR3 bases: TGTGCCAGCAGCTTACACAGGGTGGGTGACACCGGGGAGCTGTTTTTT.

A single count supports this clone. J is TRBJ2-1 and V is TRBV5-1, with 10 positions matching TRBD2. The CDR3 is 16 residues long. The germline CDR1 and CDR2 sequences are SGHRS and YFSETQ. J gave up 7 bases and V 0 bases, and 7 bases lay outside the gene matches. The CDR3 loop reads CASSLEASGSGNEQFF. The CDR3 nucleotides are TGCGCCAGCAGCTTGGAGGCTAGCGGGAGTGGAAATGAGCAGTTCTTC.

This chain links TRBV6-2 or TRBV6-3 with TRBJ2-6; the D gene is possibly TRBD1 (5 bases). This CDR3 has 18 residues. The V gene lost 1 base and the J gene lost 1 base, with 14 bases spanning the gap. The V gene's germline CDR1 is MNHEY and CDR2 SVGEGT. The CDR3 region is CASSYLRQSHSGANVLTF. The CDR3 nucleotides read TGTGCCAGCAGTTACTTGAGACAGTCCCATTCTGGGGCCAACGTCCTGACTTTC.

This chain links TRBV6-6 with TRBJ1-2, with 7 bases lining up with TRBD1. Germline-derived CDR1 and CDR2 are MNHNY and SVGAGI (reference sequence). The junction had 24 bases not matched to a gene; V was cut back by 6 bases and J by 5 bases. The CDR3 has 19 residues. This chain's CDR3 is CASSYRGVGLRDGAYGYTF. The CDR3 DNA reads TGTGCCAGCAGCTACAGGGGCGTGGGACTTAGGGATGGGGCGTATGGCTACACCTTC.

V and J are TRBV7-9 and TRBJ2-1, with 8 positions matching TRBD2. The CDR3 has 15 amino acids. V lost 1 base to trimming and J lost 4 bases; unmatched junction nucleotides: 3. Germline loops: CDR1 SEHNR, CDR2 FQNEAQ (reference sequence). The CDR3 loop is CASSLELAAYNEQFF. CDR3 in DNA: TGTGCCAGCAGCTTAGAACTAGCGGCGTACAATGAGCAGTTCTTC.

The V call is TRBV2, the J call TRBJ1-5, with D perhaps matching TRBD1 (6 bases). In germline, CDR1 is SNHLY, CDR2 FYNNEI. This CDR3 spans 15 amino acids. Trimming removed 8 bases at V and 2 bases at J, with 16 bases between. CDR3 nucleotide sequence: TGTGCCAGCGATCGGGACATGGGGGGCAATCAGCCCCAGCATTTT. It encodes CASDRDMGGNQPQHF.

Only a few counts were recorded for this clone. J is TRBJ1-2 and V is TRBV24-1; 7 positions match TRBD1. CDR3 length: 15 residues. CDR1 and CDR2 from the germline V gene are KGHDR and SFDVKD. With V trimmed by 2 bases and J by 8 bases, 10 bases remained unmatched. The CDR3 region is CATSDSSTGAWGYTF. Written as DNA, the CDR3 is TGTGCCACCAGTGATTCTAGCACAGGGGCTTGGGGCTACACCTTC.

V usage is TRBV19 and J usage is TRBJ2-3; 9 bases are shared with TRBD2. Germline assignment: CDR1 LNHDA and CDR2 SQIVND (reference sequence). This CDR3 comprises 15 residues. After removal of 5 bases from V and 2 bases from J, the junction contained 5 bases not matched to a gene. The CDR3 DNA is TGTGCCAGTAGTCGAGCGGGGGGTCTCACAGATACGCAGTATTTT. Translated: CASSRAGGLTDTQYF.

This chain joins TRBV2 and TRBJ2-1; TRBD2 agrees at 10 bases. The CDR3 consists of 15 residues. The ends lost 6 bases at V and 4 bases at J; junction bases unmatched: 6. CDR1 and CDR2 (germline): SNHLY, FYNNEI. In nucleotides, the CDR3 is TGTGCCAGCAGCCTAGGGACTAGCGAATACAATGAGCAGTTCTTC. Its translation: CASSLGTSEYNEQFF.

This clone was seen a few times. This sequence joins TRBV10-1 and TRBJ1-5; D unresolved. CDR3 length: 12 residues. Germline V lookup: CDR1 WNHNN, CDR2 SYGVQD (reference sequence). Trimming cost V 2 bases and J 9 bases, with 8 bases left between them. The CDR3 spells CASSETGGPQHF. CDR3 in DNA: TGCGCCAGCAGTGAGACCGGTGGGCCCCAGCATTTT.

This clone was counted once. CDR3 sequence: CASSLGTAQGYGYTF. CDR3 nucleotide sequence: TGTGCCAGCAGCTTAGGGACAGCCCAAGGGTATGGCTACACCTTC. The gene calls are TRBV7-2 and TRBJ1-2; D is possibly TRBD1 (6 bases). V lost 1 base, J lost 5 bases, and 14 bases lay in between. The germline CDR1 and CDR2 sequences are SGHTA and FQGNSA. The CDR3 consists of 15 residues.

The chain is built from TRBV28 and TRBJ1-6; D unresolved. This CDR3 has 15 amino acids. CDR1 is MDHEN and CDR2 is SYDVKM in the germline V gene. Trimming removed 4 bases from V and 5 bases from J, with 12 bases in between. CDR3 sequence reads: CASSSTGLNNSPLHF. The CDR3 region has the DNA TGTGCCAGCAGTTCAACTGGGCTGAATAATTCACCCCTCCACTTT.

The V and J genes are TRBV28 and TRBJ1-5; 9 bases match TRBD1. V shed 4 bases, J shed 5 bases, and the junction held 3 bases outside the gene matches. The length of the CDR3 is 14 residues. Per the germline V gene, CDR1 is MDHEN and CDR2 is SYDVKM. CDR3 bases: TGTGCCAGCAGTTCGGGACAGGGCGATCAGCCCCAGCATTTT. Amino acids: CASSSGQGDQPQHF.

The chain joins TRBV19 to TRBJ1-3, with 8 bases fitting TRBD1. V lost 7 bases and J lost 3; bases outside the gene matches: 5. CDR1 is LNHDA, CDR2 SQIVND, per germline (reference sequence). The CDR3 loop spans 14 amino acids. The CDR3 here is CASTGTGRGNTIYF. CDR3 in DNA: TGTGCCAGTACAGGGACAGGTCGTGGAAACACCATATATTTT.

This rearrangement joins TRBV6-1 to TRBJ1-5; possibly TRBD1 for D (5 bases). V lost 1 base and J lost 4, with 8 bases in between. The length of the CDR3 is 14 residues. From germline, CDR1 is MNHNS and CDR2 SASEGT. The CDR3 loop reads CASSEGRGNQPQHF. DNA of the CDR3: TGTGCCAGCAGTGAAGGTCGGGGGAATCAGCCCCAGCATTTT.

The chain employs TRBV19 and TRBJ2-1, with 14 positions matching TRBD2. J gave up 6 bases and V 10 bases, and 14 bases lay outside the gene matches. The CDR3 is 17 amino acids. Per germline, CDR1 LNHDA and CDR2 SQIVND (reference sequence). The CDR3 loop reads CATGGLAGARGFNEQFF. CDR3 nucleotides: TGTGCCACTGGGGGACTAGCGGGAGCCCGGGGTTTCAATGAGCAGTTCTTC.

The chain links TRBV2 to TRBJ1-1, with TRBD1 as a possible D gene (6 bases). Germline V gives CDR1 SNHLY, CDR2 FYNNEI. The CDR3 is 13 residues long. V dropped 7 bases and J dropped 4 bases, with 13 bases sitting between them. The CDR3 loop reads CASKGELVTEAFF. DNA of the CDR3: TGTGCCAGCAAGGGGGAGTTGGTCACTGAAGCTTTCTTT.

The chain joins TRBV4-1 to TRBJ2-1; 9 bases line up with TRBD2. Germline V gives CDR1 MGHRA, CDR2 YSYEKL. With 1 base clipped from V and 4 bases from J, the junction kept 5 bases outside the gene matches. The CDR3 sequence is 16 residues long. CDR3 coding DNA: TGCGCCAGCAGCCAAGGGGTACTAGCGGGTTACAATGAGCAGTTCTTC. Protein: CASSQGVLAGYNEQFF.

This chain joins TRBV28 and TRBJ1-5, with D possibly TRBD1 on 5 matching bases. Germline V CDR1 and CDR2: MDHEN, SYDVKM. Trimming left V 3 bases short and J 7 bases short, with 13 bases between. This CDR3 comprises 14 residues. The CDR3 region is CASSFMQGGQPQHF. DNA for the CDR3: TGTGCCAGCAGTTTCATGCAGGGTGGACAGCCCCAGCATTTT. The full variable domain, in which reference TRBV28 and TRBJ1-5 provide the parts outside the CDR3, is DVKVTQSSRYLVKRTGEKVFLECVQDMDHENMFWYRQDPGLGLRLIYFSYDVKMKEKGDIPEGYSVSREKKERFSLILESASTNQTSMYLCASSFMQGGQPQHFGDGTRLSIL.

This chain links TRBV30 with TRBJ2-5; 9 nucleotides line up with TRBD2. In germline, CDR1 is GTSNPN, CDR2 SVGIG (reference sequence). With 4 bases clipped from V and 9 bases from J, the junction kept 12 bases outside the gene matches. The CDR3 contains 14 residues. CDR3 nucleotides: TGTGCCTGGACCCCCCTACTAGCGGGTGTGCCCCAGTACTTC. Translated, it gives CAWTPLLAGVPQYF.

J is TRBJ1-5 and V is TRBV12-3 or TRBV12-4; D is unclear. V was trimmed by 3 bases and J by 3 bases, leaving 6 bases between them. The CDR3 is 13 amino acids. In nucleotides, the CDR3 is TGTGCCAGCAGTTTCTGGCCCAATCAGCCCCAGCATTTT. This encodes CASSFWPNQPQHF.

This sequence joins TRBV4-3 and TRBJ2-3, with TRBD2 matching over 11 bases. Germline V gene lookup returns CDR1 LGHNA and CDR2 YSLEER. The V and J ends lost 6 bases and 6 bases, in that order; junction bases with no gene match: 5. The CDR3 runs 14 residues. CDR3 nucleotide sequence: TGCGCCAGCAGTGTAGCGGGAGGGCAGGATACGCAGTATTTT. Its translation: CASSVAGGQDTQYF.

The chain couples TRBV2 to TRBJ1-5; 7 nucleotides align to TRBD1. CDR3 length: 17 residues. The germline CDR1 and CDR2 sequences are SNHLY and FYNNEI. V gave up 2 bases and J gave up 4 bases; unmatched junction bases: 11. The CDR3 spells CASSEWGTGVTNQPQHF. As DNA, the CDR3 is TGTGCCAGCAGTGAATGGGGAACAGGGGTAACTAATCAGCCCCAGCATTTT.

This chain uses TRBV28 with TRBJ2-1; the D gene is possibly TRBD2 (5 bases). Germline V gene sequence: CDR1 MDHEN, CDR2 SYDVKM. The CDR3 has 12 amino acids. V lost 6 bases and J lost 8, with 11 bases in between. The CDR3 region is CASRPRRDEQFF. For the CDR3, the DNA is TGTGCCAGCAGACCCCGGCGGGATGAGCAGTTCTTC.